A single sample gave rise to the 18 T cell receptor beta chains below, sequenced in a study of blood T cell repertoires in COVID-19. Data came from immunoSEQ multiplex PCR; TCRdb stores just in-frame clones and leaves some out. The table includes about 220,000 clones, about 88% detected once. The sample taken for sequencing was peripheral blood. Receptor source: a man over 45 who had recovered from COVID-19.

The chain carries TRBV24-1 and TRBJ2-1, with TRBD2 identical over 7 bases. CDR3 length: 11 amino acids. Germline V lookup: CDR1 KGHDR, CDR2 SFDVKD. The trim removed 9 bases at V and 10 bases at J, leaving 5 bases unmatched. CDR3 loop: CATGRAKEQFF. Here the CDR3 DNA reads TGTGCCACCGGGAGGGCCAAGGAGCAGTTCTTC.

This clone was observed a handful of times. DNA for the CDR3: TGTGCCAGCAGTACCCCGGACAGTATAGCAGGTCAGCCCCAGCATTTT. It translates to CASSTPDSIAGQPQHF. The V call is TRBV27, the J call TRBJ1-5, with a possible D match to TRBD1 (6 bases). V was pared by 5 bases and J by 6 bases, with 20 bases between. The CDR3 is 16 amino acids. Germline assignment: CDR1 MNHEY and CDR2 SMNVEV (reference sequence).

This CDR3 is CASSLRQGSGELFF. In DNA form, the CDR3 reads TGTGCCAGCTCACTTCGACAGGGTTCCGGGGAGCTGTTTTTT. The chain joins TRBV18 to TRBJ2-2; TRBD1 matches at 7 bases. Germline V gene lookup returns CDR1 KGHSH and CDR2 LQKENI. The CDR3 extends over 14 amino acids. J lost 6 bases, V lost 4 bases, and 5 bases had no gene match.

J is TRBJ2-7 and V is TRBV7-2, with D unresolved. V was trimmed by 1 base and J by 0 bases, leaving 10 bases between them. CDR3 length: 15 amino acids. Germline CDR1 and CDR2: SGHTA and FQGNSA. CDR3: CASSLGGLSSYEQYF. As DNA, the CDR3 is TGTGCCAGCAGCTTAGGCGGCCTGAGCTCCTACGAGCAGTACTTC.

J is TRBJ2-1 and V is TRBV12-3 or TRBV12-4; 7 nucleotides agree with TRBD1. The CDR3 length is 13 residues. The trim removed 6 bases at V and 4 bases at J, leaving 3 bases unmatched. The CDR3 region is CASRPGQYNEQFF. The CDR3 nucleotides are TGTGCCAGCAGGCCGGGACAGTACAATGAGCAGTTCTTC.

The CDR3 spells CASSRGVPETQYF. Written as DNA, the CDR3 is TGTGCCAGCAGCCGCGGGGTACCAGAGACCCAGTACTTC. This chain connects TRBV3-1 (or the pseudogene TRBV3-2) to TRBJ2-5; TRBD2 might be the D (6 bases). The CDR3 totals 13 residues. Germline CDR1 and CDR2: LGHDT and YNNKEL (reference sequence). The V gene lost 4 bases and the J gene lost 4 bases, with 10 bases spanning the gap.

CDR3: CASSQASGGETQYF. CDR3 nucleotides: TGTGCCAGCAGCCAAGCGTCGGGAGGGGAGACCCAGTACTTC. The chain joins TRBV3-1 (or the pseudogene TRBV3-2) to TRBJ2-5; 8 nucleotides agree with TRBD2. V lost 1 base, J lost 5 bases, and 3 bases stayed unmatched. The length of the CDR3 is 14 residues. Per the germline V gene, CDR1 is LGHDT and CDR2 is YNNKEL (reference sequence).

The chain couples TRBV5-1 to TRBJ2-3; 8 nucleotides agree with TRBD2. CDR1 and CDR2 (germline): SGHRS, YFSETQ. This CDR3 is built from 16 residues. J gave up 5 bases and V 0 bases, and 8 bases lay outside the gene matches. CDR3 sequence: CASSLETGGPLDTQYF. CDR3 nucleotide sequence: TGCGCCAGCAGCTTGGAAACGGGAGGGCCGTTAGATACGCAGTATTTT.

This clone was found many times. This rearrangement joins TRBV18 to TRBJ2-3; TRBD2 matches at 13 bases. V trimming: 5 bases; J trimming: 3 bases; junction bases outside the gene matches: 8. Per the germline V gene, CDR1 is KGHSH and CDR2 is LQKENI. The length of the CDR3 is 17 residues. CDR3 DNA sequence: TGTGCCAGCTCATCAAGGGGACTAGCGGGAATGACAGATACGCAGTATTTT. It codes for CASSSRGLAGMTDTQYF.

The chain is built from TRBV12-2 and TRBJ2-7; the DNA was not used to check the table's D call, TRBD2. TRBV12-2 has pseudogene status. The CDR3 sequence is 17 residues long. In DNA form, the CDR3 reads TGTGCAAGTCGCTTTAAGACTAGCGGGAGGATTCCTTACGAGCAGTACTTC. Protein product: CASRFKTSGRIPYEQYF.

This clone was seen a few times. The chain uses TRBV7-8 and TRBJ2-1; TRBD2 matches at 7 bases. Germline CDR1 SGHVS, CDR2 FQNEAQ. Unmatched junction bases numbered 4, after V lost 2 bases and J lost 3 bases. This CDR3 region has 15 residues. For the CDR3, the DNA is TGTGCCAGCAGCTTATACGCGGGGGTCTACAATGAGCAGTTCTTC. Translation: CASSLYAGVYNEQFF.

This clone was detected once. The CDR3 protein is CASSTGTASYNEQFF. The CDR3 region has the DNA TGTGCCAGCAGCACGGGGACAGCCTCCTACAATGAGCAGTTCTTC. This chain uses TRBV5-4 with TRBJ2-1; 7 bases map to TRBD1. Germline V gene data show CDR1 as SGHNT and CDR2 as YYREEE (reference sequence). The CDR3 has 15 amino acids. After removal of 4 bases from V and 0 bases from J, the junction contained 4 bases not matched to a gene.

The chain is built from TRBV2 and TRBJ2-6; tentative D call: TRBD1 (6 bases). The CDR3 is 16 residues long. Germline V gene data show CDR1 as SNHLY and CDR2 as FYNNEI. Trimming took off 11 bases at V and 0 bases at J, with 17 bases between the two ends. CDR3 in DNA: TGTGCCGGTAAACAGGGCCTCGGCTCTGGGGCCAACGTCCTGACTTTC. Translated: CAGKQGLGSGANVLTF.

This clone was recorded only once. The chain uses TRBV19 and TRBJ1-4; TRBD1 matches at 9 bases. The CDR3 spans 16 residues. Germline-derived CDR1 and CDR2 are LNHDA and SQIVND (reference sequence). J was trimmed by 7 bases and V by 6 bases; bases with no gene match: 12. For the CDR3, the DNA is TGTGCCAGTAGAGGGACAGGGACTTTTCCGGGTGAAAAACTGTTTTTT. Encoded protein: CASRGTGTFPGEKLFF.

The chain joins TRBV6-5 to TRBJ2-7, with 7 bases fitting TRBD2. CDR3 length: 13 residues. Germline CDR1 reads MNHEY; CDR2 reads SVGAGI. V dropped 6 bases and J dropped 4; count of bases not matched to a gene: 6. CDR3 sequence reads: CASRSPGLYEQYF. The CDR3, as DNA: TGTGCCAGCAGGTCCCCGGGACTATACGAGCAGTACTTC.

This chain uses TRBV28 with TRBJ1-1; 9 nucleotides line up with TRBD1. Trimming at V came to 0 bases and at J to 4 bases, leaving 3 bases not matched to a gene. The CDR3 is 15 residues long. The germline V gene has CDR1 MDHEN and CDR2 SYDVKM. The CDR3 loop reads CASSLWSGQGTEAFF. As DNA, the CDR3 is TGTGCCAGCAGTTTATGGTCGGGACAGGGCACTGAAGCTTTCTTT.

The CDR3 sequence: CASSPPGSNQPQHF. The CDR3 bases are TGTGCCAGCAGCCCCCCCGGTAGCAATCAGCCCCAGCATTTT. The chain links TRBV7-2 to TRBJ1-5; D is unresolved. CDR3 size: 14 residues. V lost 5 bases to trimming and J lost 0 bases, with 8 bases between them. The V gene's germline CDR1 is SGHTA and CDR2 FQGNSA.

The gene calls are TRBV24-1 and TRBJ2-7; 11 bases match TRBD1. CDR3 length: 15 amino acids. J lost 4 bases, V lost 2 bases, and 3 bases had no gene match. Germline CDR1 and CDR2: KGHDR and SFDVKD. CDR3 residues: CATSDSGTGGYEQYF. In DNA, the CDR3 is TGTGCCACCAGTGATTCCGGGACAGGGGGGTACGAGCAGTACTTC.